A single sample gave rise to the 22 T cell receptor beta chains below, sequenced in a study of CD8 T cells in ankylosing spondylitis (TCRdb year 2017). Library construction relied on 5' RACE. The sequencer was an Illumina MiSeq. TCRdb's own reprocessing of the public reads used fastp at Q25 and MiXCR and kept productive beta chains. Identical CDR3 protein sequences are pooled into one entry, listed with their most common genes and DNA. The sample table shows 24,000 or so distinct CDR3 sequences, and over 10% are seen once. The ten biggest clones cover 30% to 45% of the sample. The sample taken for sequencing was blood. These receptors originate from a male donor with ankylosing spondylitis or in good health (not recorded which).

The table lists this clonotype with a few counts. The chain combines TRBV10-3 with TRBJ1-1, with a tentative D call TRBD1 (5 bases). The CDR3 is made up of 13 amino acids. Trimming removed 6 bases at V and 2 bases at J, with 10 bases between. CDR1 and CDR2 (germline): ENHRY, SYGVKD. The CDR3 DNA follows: TGTGCCATCAGAGAAGGGGCTAACACTGAAGCTTTCTTT. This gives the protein CAIREGANTEAFF.

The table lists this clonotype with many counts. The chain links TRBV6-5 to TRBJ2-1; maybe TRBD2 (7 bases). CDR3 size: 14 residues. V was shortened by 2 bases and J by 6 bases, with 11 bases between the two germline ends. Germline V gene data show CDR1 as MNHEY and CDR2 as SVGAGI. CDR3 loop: CASSYGGGANEQFF. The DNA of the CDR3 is TGTGCCAGCAGTTACGGGGGGGGGGCCAATGAGCAGTTCTTC.

The CDR3, as DNA: TGCGCCAGCAGACACAAGCCCGGGAACGGGGAGCTGTTTTTT. This codes for CASRHKPGNGELFF. The chain uses TRBV4-1 and TRBJ2-2; D may be TRBD2 (5 bases). Trimming shortened V by 6 bases and J by 7 bases, and 15 bases separated the two germline ends. Per germline, CDR1 MGHRA and CDR2 YSYEKL. The CDR3 covers 14 residues.

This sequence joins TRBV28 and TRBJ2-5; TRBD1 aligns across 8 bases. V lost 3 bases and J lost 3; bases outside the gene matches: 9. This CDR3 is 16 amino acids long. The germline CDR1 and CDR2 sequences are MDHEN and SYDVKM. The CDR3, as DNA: TGTGCCAGCAGTTTGTTCGGACAGGGCCATGAAGAGACCCAGTACTTC. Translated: CASSLFGQGHEETQYF.

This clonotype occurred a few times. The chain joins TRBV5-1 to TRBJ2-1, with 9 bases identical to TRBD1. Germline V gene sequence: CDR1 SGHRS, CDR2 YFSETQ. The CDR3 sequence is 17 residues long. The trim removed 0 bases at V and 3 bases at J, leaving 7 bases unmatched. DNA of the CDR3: TGCGCCAGCAGCTTGGGCCCCACAGGGGGCATCTACAATGAGCAGTTCTTC. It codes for CASSLGPTGGIYNEQFF.

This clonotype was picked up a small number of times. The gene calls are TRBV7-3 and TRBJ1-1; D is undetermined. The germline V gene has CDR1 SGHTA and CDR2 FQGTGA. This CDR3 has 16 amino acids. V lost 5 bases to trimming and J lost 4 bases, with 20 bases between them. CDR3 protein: CASSASDREKSTEAFF. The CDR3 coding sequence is TGTGCCAGCAGCGCCTCCGATAGGGAAAAGAGCACTGAAGCTTTCTTT.

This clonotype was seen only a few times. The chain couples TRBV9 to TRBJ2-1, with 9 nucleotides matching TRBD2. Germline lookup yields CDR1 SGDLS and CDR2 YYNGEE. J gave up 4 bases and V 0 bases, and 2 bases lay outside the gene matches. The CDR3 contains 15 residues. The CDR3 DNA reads TGTGCCAGCAGCGTAGTAGCGGGAGATTACAATGAGCAGTTCTTC. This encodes CASSVVAGDYNEQFF.

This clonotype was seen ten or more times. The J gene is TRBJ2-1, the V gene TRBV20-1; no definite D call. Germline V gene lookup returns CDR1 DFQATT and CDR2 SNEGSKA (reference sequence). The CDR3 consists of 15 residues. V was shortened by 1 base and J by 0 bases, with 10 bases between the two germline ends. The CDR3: CSARVDGISYNEQFF. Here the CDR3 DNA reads TGCAGTGCTAGAGTCGACGGAATCTCCTACAATGAGCAGTTCTTC.

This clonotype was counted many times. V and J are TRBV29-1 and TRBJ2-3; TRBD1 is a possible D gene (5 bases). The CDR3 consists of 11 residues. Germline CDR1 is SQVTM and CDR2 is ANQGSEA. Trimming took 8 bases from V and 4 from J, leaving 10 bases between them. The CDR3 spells CSIQGADTQYF. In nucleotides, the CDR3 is TGCAGCATCCAGGGTGCAGATACGCAGTATTTT.

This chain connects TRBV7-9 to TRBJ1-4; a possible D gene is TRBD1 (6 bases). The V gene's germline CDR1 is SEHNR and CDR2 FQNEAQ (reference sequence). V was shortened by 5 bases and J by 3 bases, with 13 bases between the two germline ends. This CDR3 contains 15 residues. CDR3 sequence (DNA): TGTGCCAGCAGCGCCGGACAGCTCTCTAATGAAAAACTGTTTTTT. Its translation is CASSAGQLSNEKLFF.

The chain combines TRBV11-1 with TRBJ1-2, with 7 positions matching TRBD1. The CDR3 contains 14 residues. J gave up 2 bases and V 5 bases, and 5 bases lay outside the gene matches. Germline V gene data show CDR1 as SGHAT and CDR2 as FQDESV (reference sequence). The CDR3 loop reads CASSPSTGNYGYTF. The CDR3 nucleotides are TGTGCCAGCAGCCCATCGACAGGGAACTATGGCTACACCTTC. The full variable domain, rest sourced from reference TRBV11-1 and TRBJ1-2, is EAEVAQSPRYKITEKSQAVAFWCDPISGHATLYWYRQILGQGPELLVQFQDESVVDDSQLPKDRFSAERLKGVDSTLKIQPAELGDSAMYLCASSPSTGNYGYTFGSGTRLTVV.

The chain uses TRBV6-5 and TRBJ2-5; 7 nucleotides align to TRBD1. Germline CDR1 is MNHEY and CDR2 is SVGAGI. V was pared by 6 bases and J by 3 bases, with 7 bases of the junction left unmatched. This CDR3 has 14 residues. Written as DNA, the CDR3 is TGTGCCAGCAGCCGACAGGGTACTAAAGAGACCCAGTACTTC. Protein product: CASSRQGTKETQYF.

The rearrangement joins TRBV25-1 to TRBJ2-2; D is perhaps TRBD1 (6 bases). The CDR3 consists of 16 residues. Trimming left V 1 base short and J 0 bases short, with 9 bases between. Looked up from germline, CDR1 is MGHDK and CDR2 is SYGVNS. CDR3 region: CASSELWGPNTGELFF. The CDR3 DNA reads TGTGCCAGCAGTGAATTGTGGGGGCCGAACACCGGGGAGCTGTTTTTT.

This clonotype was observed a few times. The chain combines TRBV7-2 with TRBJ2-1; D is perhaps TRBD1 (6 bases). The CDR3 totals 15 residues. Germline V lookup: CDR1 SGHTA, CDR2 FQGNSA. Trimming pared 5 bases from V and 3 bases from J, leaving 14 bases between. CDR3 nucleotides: TGTGCCAGCAGCGCCCGGGACAAATTCTACAATGAGCAGTTCTTC. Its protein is CASSARDKFYNEQFF.

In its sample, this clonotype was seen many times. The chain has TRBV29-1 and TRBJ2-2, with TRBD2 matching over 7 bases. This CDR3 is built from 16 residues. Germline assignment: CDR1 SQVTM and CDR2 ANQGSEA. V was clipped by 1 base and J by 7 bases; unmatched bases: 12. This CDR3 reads CSVEGGSGVMVGELFF. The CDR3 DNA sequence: TGCAGCGTTGAAGGCGGGAGTGGAGTGATGGTCGGGGAGCTGTTTTTT.

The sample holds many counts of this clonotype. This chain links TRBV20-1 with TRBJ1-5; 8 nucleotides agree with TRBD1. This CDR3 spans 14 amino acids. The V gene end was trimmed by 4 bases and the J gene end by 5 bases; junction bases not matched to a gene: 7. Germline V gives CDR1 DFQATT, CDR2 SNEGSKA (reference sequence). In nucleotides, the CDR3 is TGCAGTGCTATATCCAGGGGGCGAGATCAGCCCCAGCATTTT. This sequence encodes CSAISRGRDQPQHF.

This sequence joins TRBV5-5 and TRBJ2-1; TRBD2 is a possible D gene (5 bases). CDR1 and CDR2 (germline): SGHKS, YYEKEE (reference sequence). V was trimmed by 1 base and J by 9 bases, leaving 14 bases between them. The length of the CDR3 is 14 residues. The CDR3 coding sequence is TGTGCCAGCAGCTTGCCTCTAGGGAGCGCTGAGCAGTTCTTC. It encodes CASSLPLGSAEQFF.

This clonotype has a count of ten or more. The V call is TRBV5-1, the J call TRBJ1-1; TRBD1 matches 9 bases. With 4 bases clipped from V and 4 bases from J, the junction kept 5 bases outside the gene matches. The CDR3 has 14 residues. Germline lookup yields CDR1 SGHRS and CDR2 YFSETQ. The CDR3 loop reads CASSPTDRGTEAFF. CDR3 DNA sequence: TGCGCCAGCAGCCCGACGGACAGGGGCACTGAAGCTTTCTTT.

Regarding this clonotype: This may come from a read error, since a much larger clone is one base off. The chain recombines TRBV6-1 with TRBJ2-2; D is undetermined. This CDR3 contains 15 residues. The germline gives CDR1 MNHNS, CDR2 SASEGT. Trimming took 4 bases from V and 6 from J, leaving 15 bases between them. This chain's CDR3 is CASSASMSEPGELFF. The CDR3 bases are TGTGCCAGCAGTGCCTCCATGTCGGAGCCCGGGGAGCTGTTTTTT.

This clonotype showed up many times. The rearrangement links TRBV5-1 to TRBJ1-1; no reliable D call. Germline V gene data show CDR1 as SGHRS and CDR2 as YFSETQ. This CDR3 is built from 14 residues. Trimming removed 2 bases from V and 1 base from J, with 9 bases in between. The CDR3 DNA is TGCGCCAGCAGCTTTAACGGTGAGAACACTGAAGCTTTCTTT. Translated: CASSFNGENTEAFF.

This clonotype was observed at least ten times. CDR3 in amino acids: CSVEVTGGVGELFF. As DNA, the CDR3 is TGCAGCGTTGAAGTTACAGGAGGGGTCGGGGAGCTGTTTTTT. V is TRBV29-1 and J is TRBJ2-2, with D possibly being TRBD2 (6 bases). In germline, CDR1 is SQVTM, CDR2 ANQGSEA. Trimming took 1 base from V and 7 from J, leaving 13 bases between them. The CDR3 contains 14 residues.

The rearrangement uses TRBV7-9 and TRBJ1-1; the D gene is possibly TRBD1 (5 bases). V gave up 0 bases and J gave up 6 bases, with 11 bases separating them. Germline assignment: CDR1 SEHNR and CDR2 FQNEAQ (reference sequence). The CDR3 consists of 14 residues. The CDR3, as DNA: TGTGCCAGCAGCTTAGCCGGCGGGGGAGCTGAAGCTTTCTTT. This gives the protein CASSLAGGGAEAFF. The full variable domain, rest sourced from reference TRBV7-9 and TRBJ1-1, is DTGVSQNPRHKITKRGQNVTFRCDPISEHNRLYWYRQTLGQGPEFLTYFQNEAQLEKSRLLSDRFSAERPKGSFSTLEIQRTEQGDSAMYLCASSLAGGGAEAFFGQGTRLTVV.